This entry features one T cell receptor beta chain sequence. The data belong to a study of blood T cell repertoires in COVID-19. Study details: In each case, the material was cDNA or gDNA derived from T cells, B-cell-depleted T cells, or PBMCs.

Cohorts were determined from participant-reported clinical history. What the recovered Cohort 3 donors had was two negative PCRs, clearance, or symptom resolution. Measured with immunoSEQ multiplex PCR; TCRdb has only the in-frame clones, and not every one. This sample yields hundreds of thousands of clones, of which 85% are seen a single time; 2% to 3% belongs to the top ten. Germline V gene lookup returns CDR1 GTSNPN and CDR2 SVGIG (reference sequence). Losses at the gene ends were 7 bases for V and 4 bases for J; bases not matched to a gene: 10. The CDR3 contains 17 residues. Material: PBMCs or T cells enriched from blood (not recorded which). The chain links TRBV30 to TRBJ2-2; 15 bases are a match to TRBD2. The clonotype comes from a woman aged 45 to 65 who had recovered from COVID-19. CDR3 DNA: TGTGCCTCCAACGGACTAGCGGGAGGGCCGTTCACCGGGGAGCTGTTTTTT. Translating it yields CASNGLAGGPFTGELFF.